Each of the 21 T cell receptor beta chains below was sequenced from the same sample in a study of shared clonotypes between healthy human individuals. Only in-frame clones appear in the TCRdb table, and some are missing; sequencing was by immunoSEQ multiplex PCR. The sample includes around 440,000 clones, over 60% of them seen just once. The specimen sequenced was PBMCs. Source of these receptors: a middle-aged woman in good health. Some clones in this sample may be carry-over from other donors' samples.

V usage is TRBV6-5 and J usage is TRBJ2-3; a weak D match, TRBD2 (5 bases). The V gene lost 5 bases and the J gene lost 0 bases, with 9 bases spanning the gap. From germline, CDR1 is MNHEY and CDR2 SVGAGI. The CDR3 is made up of 14 amino acids. This chain's CDR3 is CASSRAESTDTQYF. The CDR3 DNA sequence: TGTGCCAGCAGTAGAGCGGAAAGCACAGATACGCAGTATTTT.

This chain uses TRBV14 with TRBJ2-7; weak D call: TRBD2 (6 bases). CDR3 length: 14 residues. Between the trimmed V and J ends, which lost 0 bases and 4 bases, there was a span of 10 bases. Germline V gene lookup returns CDR1 SGHDN and CDR2 FVKESK. CDR3 in amino acids: CASSQDYRGYEQYF. CDR3 bases: TGTGCCAGCAGCCAAGATTATCGGGGGTACGAGCAGTACTTC.

The rearrangement joins TRBV6-1 to TRBJ1-1; no reliable D call. V lost 1 base to trimming and J lost 7 bases, with 19 bases between them. Germline CDR1 and CDR2: MNHNS and SASEGT. The CDR3 is 16 residues long. This chain's CDR3 is CASSEGHPAASLEAFF. In nucleotides, the CDR3 is TGTGCCAGCAGTGAAGGGCACCCGGCGGCCAGCCTTGAAGCTTTCTTT.

A remark on this clone: Other nucleotide sequences in the sample specify the same CDR3. The chain joins TRBV29-1 to TRBJ2-7, with TRBD2 identical over 14 bases. Germline CDR1 and CDR2: SQVTM and ANQGSEA. The ends lost 7 bases at V and 3 bases at J; junction bases unmatched: 2. The CDR3 spans 13 residues. In DNA, the CDR3 is TGCAGCGCCGGGACTAGCGGGAGCTACGAGCAGTACTTC. As protein: CSAGTSGSYEQYF.

As DNA, the CDR3 is TGTGCCAGCACTCGGGGACTAGCCCTACAGGCGCAGTATTTT. This translates into CASTRGLALQAQYF. The chain links TRBV9 to TRBJ2-3; the match to TRBD2 covers 9 bases. Germline values: CDR1 SGDLS, CDR2 YYNGEE. The CDR3 is 14 amino acids. V lost 6 bases, J lost 10 bases, and 12 bases stayed unmatched.

About this clone: A far bigger clonotype differs at one base, so this is likely a read error. The same CDR3 can be traced to other DNA sequences in this sample. V gene TRBV5-1 combines with J gene TRBJ2-3; D gene ambiguous. V was clipped by 3 bases and J by 1 base, with 15 bases between them. The CDR3 is 16 amino acids. Germline lookup yields CDR1 SGHRS and CDR2 YFSETQ. CDR3 DNA: TGCGCCAGCAGCTCAACTGGCCCGTCAGGCACAGATACGCAGTATTTT. It specifies CASSSTGPSGTDTQYF.

A note on this clone: This could be a read error, since a much larger clone is one nucleotide away. V gene TRBV2 combines with J gene TRBJ2-1; perhaps TRBD2 as D (5 bases). V gave up 7 bases and J gave up 9 bases, with 19 bases separating them. The CDR3 length is 14 residues. Germline assignment: CDR1 SNHLY and CDR2 FYNNEI. CDR3 region: CASILELVGSEQFF. The DNA of the CDR3 is TGTGCCAGCATCCTCGAACTAGTGGGAAGTGAGCAGTTCTTC.

The V call is TRBV5-1, the J call TRBJ2-5; 8 bases line up with TRBD2. The V and J ends lost 3 bases and 1 base, in that order; junction bases with no gene match: 5. CDR1 SGHRS and CDR2 YFSETQ come from the germline V gene. The length of the CDR3 is 15 residues. The CDR3 DNA is TGCGCCAGCAGCTACCTCGGGGGGGGCCAAGAGACCCAGTACTTC. As protein: CASSYLGGGQETQYF.

Remarks on this clone: This is likely an artifact of a read error, given a far larger clone one base away. The chain carries TRBV2 and TRBJ1-5; no definite D call. Germline V lookup: CDR1 SNHLY, CDR2 FYNNEI. V lost 7 bases and J lost 0, with 7 bases in between. The CDR3 loop spans 13 amino acids. As DNA, the CDR3 is TGTGCCAGCAACGGAAATAGCAATCAGCCCCAGCATTTT. Amino acid sequence: CASNGNSNQPQHF.

The rearrangement uses TRBV4-3 and TRBJ1-2, with unresolved D. Trimming cost V 3 bases and J 7 bases, with 12 bases left between them. The CDR3 runs 13 residues. In germline, CDR1 is LGHNA, CDR2 YSLEER. CDR3 sequence: CASSHPTRSGYTF. DNA for the CDR3: TGCGCCAGCAGCCACCCCACCCGGAGTGGCTACACCTTC.

This clone was observed many times. The chain has TRBV11-2 and TRBJ2-1; D is possibly TRBD1 (5 bases). V lost 1 base to trimming and J lost 5 bases, with 9 bases between them. The CDR3 extends over 14 amino acids. Per the germline V gene, CDR1 is SGHAT and CDR2 is FQNNGV. CDR3 amino acids: CASSLGGLDNEQFF. The CDR3 bases are TGTGCCAGCAGCTTAGGGGGCTTAGACAATGAGCAGTTCTTC.

V is TRBV7-2 and J is TRBJ2-7, with 10 bases that match TRBD2. With V trimmed by 5 bases and J by 6 bases, 7 bases remained unmatched. CDR3 length: 14 residues. CDR1 and CDR2 from the germline V gene are SGHTA and FQGNSA. CDR3 in amino acids: CASSPEREGPEQYF. CDR3 sequence (DNA): TGTGCCAGCAGCCCGGAGCGGGAGGGCCCCGAGCAGTACTTC.

This clone was seen only a few times. The sample has other DNA sequences that encode this CDR3 too. The rearrangement links TRBV30 to TRBJ1-5; D is possibly TRBD1 (6 bases). V was trimmed by 0 bases and J by 9 bases, leaving 15 bases between them. There are 14 residues in the CDR3. Germline-derived CDR1 and CDR2 are GTSNPN and SVGIG (reference sequence). CDR3 loop: CAWSVPGGQTPQHF. The CDR3, as DNA: TGTGCCTGGAGTGTACCCGGGGGCCAGACGCCCCAGCATTTT. Combining the CDR3 with reference TRBV30 and TRBJ1-5 gives the whole variable domain SQTIHQWPATLVQPVGSPLSLECTVEGTSNPNLYWYRQAAGRGLQLLFYSVGIGQISSEVPQNLSASRPQDRQFILSSKKLLLSDSGFYLCAWSVPGGQTPQHFGDGTRLSIL.

The V gene is TRBV7-9, the J gene TRBJ2-3; 13 nucleotides match TRBD2. V was pared by 4 bases and J by 3 bases, with 4 bases of the junction left unmatched. This CDR3 has 16 amino acids. Germline CDR1 reads SEHNR; CDR2 reads FQNEAQ (reference sequence). DNA of the CDR3: TGTGCCAGCAGCTCCGGACTAGCGGGAGAAACAGATACGCAGTATTTT. The encoded protein is CASSSGLAGETDTQYF.

As regards this clone: The same CDR3 arises from other DNA sequences in this sample as well. The chain links TRBV18 to TRBJ1-3; no clear D gene. This CDR3 has 16 amino acids. V dropped 3 bases and J dropped 0 bases, with 12 bases sitting between them. Germline values: CDR1 KGHSH, CDR2 LQKENI. The CDR3 nucleotides are TGTGCCAGCTCACCCGGGGAAGGAGCCTCTGGAAACACCATATATTTT. This encodes CASSPGEGASGNTIYF.

Remarks on this clone: Being one base from a much bigger clone, this may be a read error. This sample includes further DNA sequences coding for the same CDR3. This sequence joins TRBV4-2 and TRBJ2-7, with 8 nucleotides matching TRBD2. CDR1 LGHNA and CDR2 YNFKEQ come from the germline V gene. The CDR3 contains 16 residues. V gave up 3 bases and J gave up 5 bases; unmatched junction bases: 12. In nucleotides, the CDR3 is TGTGCCAGCAGCCAGGATTTAGGGAGCGGGAGAGACGAGCAGTACTTC. Residues: CASSQDLGSGRDEQYF.

The rearrangement uses TRBV7-8 and TRBJ1-3; possible D gene TRBD1, 5 bases. This CDR3 is 14 amino acids long. The germline CDR1 and CDR2 sequences are SGHVS and FQNEAQ. Trimming removed 2 bases from V and 3 bases from J, with 8 bases in between. The CDR3 is CASSLFRVGNTIYF. The CDR3 bases are TGTGCCAGCAGCTTATTCAGGGTTGGAAACACCATATATTTT.

The CDR3 DNA is TGTGCCACCAGCAGAGCGGGCGGGGTCTTCAATTGGTATGGCTACACCTTC. Translation gives CATSRAGGVFNWYGYTF. V usage is TRBV15 and J usage is TRBJ1-2; D is uncertain. V was trimmed by 1 base and J by 5 bases, leaving 20 bases between them. Germline V gives CDR1 LNHNV, CDR2 YYDKDF (reference sequence). This CDR3 is 17 amino acids long. Filled out from reference TRBV15 and TRBJ1-2, the complete variable domain reads DAMVIQNPRYQVTQFGKPVTLSCSQTLNHNVMYWYQQKSSQAPKLLFHYYDKDFNNEADTPDNFQSRRPNTSFCFLDIRSPGLGDTAMYLCATSRAGGVFNWYGYTFGSGTRLTVV.

The chain couples TRBV2 to TRBJ2-2; D remains ambiguous. V was trimmed by 2 bases and J by 4 bases, leaving 8 bases between them. This CDR3 is 14 amino acids long. Germline V gives CDR1 SNHLY, CDR2 FYNNEI. The CDR3 nucleotides read TGTGCCAGCAGTGAAATCGTGGCCACCGGGGAGCTGTTTTTT. This sequence encodes CASSEIVATGELFF. Full variable domain (remainder filled in from reference TRBV2 and TRBJ2-2): EPEVTQTPSHQVTQMGQEVILRCVPISNHLYFYWYRQILGQKVEFLVSFYNNEISEKSEIFDDQFSVERPDGSNFTLKIRSTKLEDSAMYFCASSEIVATGELFFGEGSRLTVL.

Here the CDR3 DNA reads TGTGCCAGCAGCTTCGGGGCAGGGGGCATAAACGAGCAGTACTTC. This encodes CASSFGAGGINEQYF. The chain carries TRBV7-2 and TRBJ2-7; 8 bases align to TRBD1. Germline CDR1 SGHTA, CDR2 FQGNSA. This CDR3 is 15 amino acids long. Losses at the gene ends were 3 bases for V and 5 bases for J; bases not matched to a gene: 9. Using reference TRBV7-2 and TRBJ2-7 for the parts outside the CDR3, the full variable domain is GAGVSQSPSNKVTEKGKDVELRCDPISGHTALYWYRQSLGQGLEFLIYFQGNSAPDKSGLPSDRFSAERTGGSVSTLTIQRTQQEDSAVYLCASSFGAGGINEQYFGPGTRLTVT.

This chain connects TRBV4-2 to TRBJ2-5, with 9 bases lining up with TRBD1. V was pared by 2 bases and J by 0 bases, with 7 bases of the junction left unmatched. This CDR3 has 17 amino acids. CDR1 and CDR2 (germline): LGHNA, YNFKEQ. CDR3 nucleotides: TGTGCCAGCAGCCAACACGGGACAGGGAGGTACCAAGAGACCCAGTACTTC. Translating gives CASSQHGTGRYQETQYF.